These 10 T cell receptor beta chains originate from one sample sequenced in a study of naive and memory T cell subsets. Two oligonucleotides, mixed equimolar, formed the beta constant-region primer covering TRBC1 and TRBC2. Ligated cDNA was amplified by four rounds of PCR with nested alpha and beta constant-region primers and SP2. MiXCR was run by TCRdb on the UMI-ligation and nested PCR reads, yielding one entry per CDR3 protein. The sample yields about 100,000 distinct CDR3 sequences, 14% seen once. Their antigens are not known. The study's findings and limits: A few larger clonotypes appeared in naive repertoires, especially CD8, possibly memory cells re-expressing CD45RA.

Sequencing was performed on naive CD8+ T cells from blood. The source is a human donor in good health.

This clonotype was seen only a few times. The chain uses TRBV27 and TRBJ2-7; D gene unclear. CDR3 length: 13 residues. Trimming pared 2 bases from V and 6 bases from J, leaving 11 bases between. Germline CDR1 MNHEY, CDR2 SMNVEV (reference sequence). CDR3 nucleotides: TGTGCCAGCAGTTTAGGCTACCTTTCCGAGCAGTACTTC. Translating it yields CASSLGYLSEQYF.

This clonotype was found many times. The rearrangement uses TRBV9 and TRBJ2-3; the match to TRBD1 covers 7 bases. The CDR3 contains 16 residues. Trimming cost V 4 bases and J 6 bases; bases outside gene matches: 14. CDR1 and CDR2 (germline): SGDLS, YYNGEE. CDR3 DNA sequence: TGTGCCAGCAGCCCCCAAAAAGACAGGGTACGCGATACGCAGTATTTT. Its translation: CASSPQKDRVRDTQYF.

This clonotype was seen a few times. The chain employs TRBV16 and TRBJ2-3; D not resolved. V gave up 5 bases and J gave up 6 bases, with 9 bases separating them. The CDR3 contains 12 residues. Per germline, CDR1 KGHSY and CDR2 FQNENV. CDR3 bases: TGTGCCAGCAGCAACCCGTCGGATACGCAGTATTTT. The encoded protein is CASSNPSDTQYF.

This chain uses TRBV12-3 or TRBV12-4 with TRBJ1-1; a possible D gene is TRBD1 (5 bases). The CDR3 extends over 14 amino acids. V was cut by 5 bases and J by 3 bases, with 13 bases left in between. The CDR3 sequence is CASSEILRDTEAFF. In DNA, the CDR3 is TGTGCCAGCAGTGAGATTCTCAGGGACACTGAAGCTTTCTTT.

This clonotype was detected only a few times. The chain has TRBV13 and TRBJ2-7; a weak D match, TRBD1 (6 bases). The CDR3 is 14 amino acids. Trimming took 2 bases from V and 1 from J, leaving 9 bases between them. CDR1 is PRHDT and CDR2 is FYEKMQ in the germline V gene (reference sequence). The CDR3 nucleotides are TGTGCCAGCAGCTTACGAGGGGGTTCCTACGAGCAGTACTTC. This translates into CASSLRGGSYEQYF.

This clonotype was observed many times. Here the CDR3 DNA reads TGTGCCAGCGGGCAGGGTTCTCGTCCCACATATAATTCACCCCTCCACTTT. Its translation: CASGQGSRPTYNSPLHF. The chain recombines TRBV6-6 with TRBJ1-6; tentatively, D is TRBD1 (5 bases). The length of the CDR3 is 17 residues. V was shortened by 8 bases and J by 4 bases, with 21 bases between the two germline ends. Germline CDR1 and CDR2: MNHNY and SVGAGI (reference sequence).

This rearrangement joins TRBV11-2 to TRBJ1-4; maybe TRBD1 (5 bases). V was shortened by 0 bases and J by 8 bases, with 16 bases between the two germline ends. CDR1 is SGHAT, CDR2 FQNNGV, per germline. This CDR3 contains 16 residues. CDR3 amino acids: CASSLDWGRTREKLFF. The DNA for the CDR3 is TGTGCCAGCAGCTTAGATTGGGGGAGAACTAGGGAAAAACTGTTTTTT.

This clonotype was counted many times. The gene calls are TRBV25-1 and TRBJ2-5, with D unclear. V lost 0 bases and J 5 bases, leaving 7 bases between the germline ends. CDR3 length: 13 amino acids. CDR1 and CDR2 (germline): MGHDK, SYGVNS. For the CDR3, the DNA is TGTGCCAGCAGTGAATATGGTGGGGAGACCCAGTACTTC. Translation gives CASSEYGGETQYF. Full variable domain (rest looked up from reference TRBV25-1 and TRBJ2-5): EADIYQTPRYLVIGTGKKITLECSQTMGHDKMYWYQQDPGMELHLIHYSYGVNSTEKGDLSSESTVSRIRTEHFPLTLESARPSHTSQYLCASSEYGGETQYFGPGTRLLVL.

This chain uses TRBV12-3 or TRBV12-4 with TRBJ2-7; no clear D. The germline V and J ends were trimmed by 5 bases and 3 bases, with 8 bases remaining between them. This CDR3 spans 12 amino acids. The CDR3 DNA reads as TGTGCCAGCAGTAGCCTTAACTACGAGCAGTACTTC. Amino acid sequence: CASSSLNYEQYF.

This clonotype was seen only a few times. This chain joins TRBV13 and TRBJ1-2; TRBD1 matches 9 bases. Per germline, CDR1 PRHDT and CDR2 FYEKMQ (reference sequence). Trimming removed 3 bases from V and 6 bases from J; junction bases left unmatched: 11. The CDR3 sequence is 16 residues long. CDR3 in amino acids: CASSFGKTGGQDGYTF. In DNA form, the CDR3 reads TGTGCCAGCAGCTTTGGGAAAACAGGGGGCCAAGATGGCTACACCTTC. Complete variable domain (other parts from reference TRBV13 and TRBJ1-2): AAGVIQSPRHLIKEKRETATLKCYPIPRHDTVYWYQQGPGQDPQFLISFYEKMQSDKGSIPDRFSAQQFSDYHSELNMSSLELGDSALYFCASSFGKTGGQDGYTFGSGTRLTVV.